This T cell receptor beta chain was captured in a study of neurological immune-mediated disorders (dated by TCRdb to between 2018 and 2020). Context from the whole study: Among the approximately 35 multiple sclerosis patients, relapsing-remitting MS was present in roughly 30 and secondary progressive MS was present in 3. Peripheral blood TCR-beta repertoires from HTLV-I-associated myelopathy (HAM/TSP) patients, multiple sclerosis patients and healthy controls were compared by UMI-based sequencing. The cohort included about 70 subjects: some 14 with HAM/TSP, roughly 34 with multiple sclerosis, and about 20 healthy controls. Alongside PBMC samples, the set of about 97 TCR-beta libraries contained longitudinal samples, technical triplicates, and paired CD4+ and CD8+ T-cell subsets that had been sorted. Overall results and qualifications from the work: Across subjects, expanded clones never shared an identical CDR3 amino acid sequence, which suggests that the TCR-beta repertoires in every group were private. The MS cluster showed no association with clinical or MRI features, and the authors stated that larger cohorts are needed. Phylogenetic analysis grouped repertoires from 18 of 34 MS patients into a cluster of related CDR3 sequences, suggesting a possible repertoire-level signature. TCR clonal expansion was highest in HAM/TSP patients and lowest in MS patients, with MS patients falling below even healthy controls.

Including the terminal cysteine and phenylalanine, the CDR3 comprises 14 residues. The read is trimmed to its CDR3 DNA, 42 bases read in frame from base 1. From a lookup of the germline V gene, CDR1 and CDR2 are SGHRS and YFSETQ. V is pared back by 2 bases and J by 1 base, with 4 bases lying between the germline termini. There are a few counts of this clonotype. Its specific antigen is unknown. Base qualities are not at hand, and no much larger clone is one base apart. Libraries from unsorted PBMCs were made from 2 million PBMCs kept in RNAlater at -80 degrees C until RNA extraction. Multiple sclerosis patients were enrolled in a US clinical protocol evaluating disease progression by magnetic resonance imaging. Peripheral blood was subjected to Ficoll-Hypaque density gradient centrifugation to isolate PBMCs, which were then cryopreserved in liquid nitrogen. cDNA was synthesized by template-switch 5'RACE using a primer with a 10-nucleotide random unique molecular identifier that tagged each TCR transcript. Every sequencing run covered 15-18 subjects and yielded more than 160 million TCR-beta sequences. The RNeasy kit was used to extract total RNA. Using the KAPA Real-time Library Amplification kit, TCR-beta VDJ regions were amplified with primers for the TCR constant region and the 5'RACE anchor. A first PCR added sample indexes and Illumina adaptors, and a second PCR then raised library yield. After purification with Ampure beads, the TCR product of roughly 650 bp was size-selected on a 2% E-gel SizeSelection system. Before pooling, library quality was checked on a Bioanalyzer, concentration was measured with Qubit, and libraries were quantified with the Kapa Library Quantification kit. Paired-end 2 x 150 bp sequencing of the libraries was performed on an Illumina HiSeq 2500. To increase sequence diversity, about 23-30% phiX was spiked into each library pool. Under the source paper's analysis protocol: The UMI-based MiGEC pipeline processed quality-filtered reads and removed over 85% of raw TCR sequences during error correction. VDJ genes were aligned to IMGT germline references, and each clonotype was defined by a unique CDR3 amino acid sequence together with V-J genes. VDJtools evaluated clonal expansion, Shannon diversity and CDR3 relatedness (CalcPairwiseDistances, ClusterSamples); CLCbio workbench built phylogenetic trees. Using coefficient-of-variation modelling across technical triplicates, the study counted a clone as expanded if it had at least 8 unique UMIs. The public reads were reanalyzed by TCRdb: fastp trimming at Q25, MiXCR alignment, in-frame beta chains only. Identical CDR3 proteins give one entry, which carries the most common genes and DNA. What appears here as the V and J calls and clone size reflects TCRdb's work, not the paper's. The sample table shows roughly 100,000 distinct CDR3 sequences, and about 3.8% are seen once. Clones ranked in the top ten supply 5% to 7.5% of the sample.

The specimen was PBMCs. The sequence derives from a woman aged 18-29 years with multiple sclerosis. The chain is made from TRBV5-1 and TRBJ2-6, with the D gene uncertain. The CDR3 protein sequence reads: CASSFGSGANVLTF. The DNA sequence is given as TGCGCCAGCAGCTTTGGTTCTGGGGCCAACGTCCTGACTTTC.